The rows below give T cell receptor beta chains drawn from one sample of a study of blood T cells in healthy people across ages. TCRdb re-analysed the 5' RACE reads in MiXCR, keeping a single row per CDR3 protein. The table records about 1,500,000 distinct CDR3 sequences, approximately 40% of them present only once. The source material was blood. These receptors all come from a woman between 18 and 29 years old in good health. Both conserved end residues are part of each CDR3. Each record gives: clone size, V gene, J gene, D gene, CDR3 protein, CDR3 DNA. A D gene is named only where the DNA matches it firmly. Only part of the rows carry a size: once, few, many, or a class if the clone is expanded.

clone_size: few
v_call: TRBV3-1
j_call: TRBJ2-5
d_call: TRBD2
cdr3_aa: CASSRGLAGGPGLETQYF
cdr3_nt: TGTGCCAGCAGTCGGGGACTAGCGGGAGGGCCAGGCCTAGAGACCCAGTACTTC

clone_size: few
v_call: TRBV29-1
j_call: TRBJ2-7
d_call: -
cdr3_aa: CSVVGGGVTYEQYF
cdr3_nt: TGCAGCGTTGTAGGAGGGGGGGTAACCTACGAGCAGTACTTC

clone_size: -
v_call: TRBV7-9
j_call: TRBJ2-2
d_call: TRBD2
cdr3_aa: CASSSGGNTGELFF
cdr3_nt: TGTGCCAGCAGTAGCGGGGGGAACACCGGGGAGCTGTTTTTT

clone_size: -
v_call: TRBV12-3/TRBV12-4
j_call: TRBJ2-2
d_call: -
cdr3_aa: CASQGQGGTGELFF
cdr3_nt: TGTGCCAGCCAGGGGCAGGGCGGGACCGGGGAGCTGTTTTTT

clone_size: -
v_call: TRBV7-2
j_call: TRBJ2-5
d_call: TRBD1
cdr3_aa: CASLRDRGYGEQYF
cdr3_nt: TGTGCCAGCCTCCGGGACAGGGGTTACGGAGAGCAGTACTTC

clone_size: few
v_call: TRBV6-5
j_call: TRBJ2-1
d_call: TRBD2
cdr3_aa: CASSYSGTSGLKALYNEQFF
cdr3_nt: TGTGCCAGCAGTTACTCCGGGACTAGCGGTCTCAAGGCTCTCTACAATGAGCAGTTCTTC

clone_size: -
v_call: TRBV4-3
j_call: TRBJ2-1
d_call: -
cdr3_aa: CASSQAVGTNEQFF
cdr3_nt: TGCGCCAGCAGCCAAGCGGTCGGGACCAATGAGCAGTTCTTC

clone_size: many
v_call: TRBV5-6
j_call: TRBJ2-2
d_call: TRBD2
cdr3_aa: CASSSTTSGRAGGELFF
cdr3_nt: TGTGCCAGCAGCTCTACAACCAGCGGGAGGGCCGGAGGGGAGCTGTTTTTT

clone_size: -
v_call: TRBV5-1
j_call: TRBJ2-6
d_call: -
cdr3_aa: CASSPRDLRSGANVLTF
cdr3_nt: TGCGCCAGCAGCCCCCGGGACCTACGCTCTGGGGCCAACGTCCTGACTTTC

clone_size: few
v_call: TRBV20-1
j_call: TRBJ2-1
d_call: TRBD2
cdr3_aa: CSARSLAVYDEQFF
cdr3_nt: TGCAGTGCTAGATCACTAGCGGTATACGATGAGCAGTTCTTC

clone_size: many
v_call: TRBV12-3/TRBV12-4
j_call: TRBJ2-7
d_call: -
cdr3_aa: CASSGDRSYEQYF
cdr3_nt: TGTGCCAGCAGTGGGGACCGCTCCTACGAGCAGTACTTC

clone_size: -
v_call: TRBV27
j_call: TRBJ2-3
d_call: TRBD1
cdr3_aa: CASAPTGGGTDTQYF
cdr3_nt: TGTGCCAGCGCGCCGACAGGGGGCGGCACAGATACGCAGTATTTT

clone_size: -
v_call: TRBV2
j_call: TRBJ2-7
d_call: TRBD2
cdr3_aa: CASRRTSGIPYEQYF
cdr3_nt: TGTGCCAGCAGAAGGACTAGCGGGATTCCCTACGAGCAGTACTTC

clone_size: few
v_call: TRBV12-3/TRBV12-4
j_call: TRBJ2-5
d_call: -
cdr3_aa: CASSGVTETQYF
cdr3_nt: TGTGCCAGCAGCGGAGTCACTGAGACCCAGTACTTC

clone_size: -
v_call: TRBV20-1
j_call: TRBJ2-7
d_call: TRBD1
cdr3_aa: CSAREGQGGDEQYF
cdr3_nt: TGCAGTGCTAGAGAGGGACAGGGAGGCGACGAGCAGTACTTC

clone_size: -
v_call: TRBV7-2
j_call: TRBJ1-1
d_call: -
cdr3_aa: CASTAGVMNTEAFF
cdr3_nt: TGTGCCAGCACCGCAGGGGTTATGAACACTGAAGCTTTCTTT

clone_size: -
v_call: TRBV2
j_call: TRBJ2-5
d_call: -
cdr3_aa: CASTRDPRETQYF
cdr3_nt: TGTGCCAGCACTCGGGACCCGCGGGAGACCCAGTACTTC

clone_size: -
v_call: TRBV6-6
j_call: TRBJ2-5
d_call: -
cdr3_aa: CASSYRAKETQYF
cdr3_nt: TGTGCCAGCAGTTATCGGGCTAAAGAGACCCAGTACTTC

clone_size: -
v_call: TRBV6-6
j_call: TRBJ2-3
d_call: -
cdr3_aa: CASSYVDQPQYF
cdr3_nt: TGTGCCAGCAGTTATGTGGATCAGCCCCAGTATTTT

clone_size: few
v_call: TRBV5-1
j_call: TRBJ1-4
d_call: TRBD1
cdr3_aa: CASSADRVEKLFF
cdr3_nt: TGCGCCAGCAGCGCCGACAGGGTTGAAAAACTGTTTTTT

clone_size: -
v_call: TRBV11-2
j_call: TRBJ2-1
d_call: TRBD2
cdr3_aa: CASSLDRALAGTNEQFF
cdr3_nt: TGTGCCAGCAGCTTAGATCGGGCACTAGCGGGAACGAATGAGCAGTTCTTC

clone_size: -
v_call: TRBV6-5
j_call: TRBJ2-5
d_call: TRBD2
cdr3_aa: CASSYGRASGGQETQYF
cdr3_nt: TGTGCCAGCAGTTATGGGAGGGCAAGCGGAGGCCAAGAGACCCAGTACTTC

clone_size: -
v_call: TRBV20-1
j_call: TRBJ2-7
d_call: TRBD1
cdr3_aa: CSATPTGLLPLYVQYF
cdr3_nt: TGCAGTGCTACCCCGACAGGGCTGCTACCTCTGTACGTGCAGTACTTC

clone_size: few
v_call: TRBV6-5
j_call: TRBJ1-2
d_call: TRBD1
cdr3_aa: CASSTQGKSYGYTF
cdr3_nt: TGTGCCAGCAGTACACAGGGGAAAAGCTATGGCTACACCTTC

clone_size: few
v_call: TRBV6-6
j_call: TRBJ2-7
d_call: -
cdr3_aa: CASRGGGIIHEQYF
cdr3_nt: TGTGCCAGCCGAGGGGGCGGGATTATCCACGAGCAGTACTTC

clone_size: -
v_call: TRBV28
j_call: TRBJ2-1
d_call: TRBD2
cdr3_aa: CASSSSAGLAGGAWFF
cdr3_nt: TGTGCCAGCAGTTCATCGGCGGGACTAGCGGGGGGCGCCTGGTTCTTC

clone_size: -
v_call: TRBV20-1
j_call: TRBJ1-4
d_call: -
cdr3_aa: CSPAPDNEKLFF
cdr3_nt: TGCAGTCCGGCCCCAGATAATGAAAAACTGTTTTTT

clone_size: once
v_call: TRBV7-9
j_call: TRBJ2-5
d_call: TRBD2
cdr3_aa: CASSRGGEEETQYF
cdr3_nt: TGTGCCAGCAGCCGGGGAGGGGAGGAAGAGACCCAGTACTTC

clone_size: -
v_call: TRBV15
j_call: TRBJ1-1
d_call: -
cdr3_aa: CATSRDNGGNTEAFF
cdr3_nt: TGTGCCACCAGCAGAGATAACGGGGGGAACACTGAAGCTTTCTTT

clone_size: -
v_call: TRBV29-1
j_call: TRBJ2-3
d_call: -
cdr3_aa: CSVVNRFADTQYF
cdr3_nt: TGCAGCGTTGTAAACCGATTCGCAGATACGCAGTATTTT

clone_size: -
v_call: TRBV29-1
j_call: TRBJ2-3
d_call: -
cdr3_aa: CSVTLLGVGTDTQYF
cdr3_nt: TGCAGCGTTACCCTCCTAGGGGTCGGTACAGATACGCAGTATTTT

clone_size: -
v_call: TRBV29-1
j_call: TRBJ2-7
d_call: -
cdr3_aa: CSVASSTQAYEQYF
cdr3_nt: TGCAGCGTTGCCTCGAGTACCCAGGCCTACGAGCAGTACTTC

clone_size: -
v_call: TRBV21-1
j_call: TRBJ2-7
d_call: -
cdr3_aa: CASSKEGEAYEQYF
cdr3_nt: TGTGCCAGCAGCAAAGAGGGAGAGGCCTACGAGCAGTACTTC

clone_size: -
v_call: TRBV20-1
j_call: TRBJ2-1
d_call: -
cdr3_aa: CSAREGAGEDEQFF
cdr3_nt: TGCAGTGCTAGAGAGGGGGCAGGGGAGGATGAGCAGTTCTTC

clone_size: -
v_call: TRBV10-3
j_call: TRBJ1-1
d_call: -
cdr3_aa: CAISWAVMNTEAFF
cdr3_nt: TGTGCCATCTCTTGGGCGGTCATGAACACTGAAGCTTTCTTT

clone_size: many
v_call: TRBV6-2/TRBV6-3
j_call: TRBJ2-5
d_call: -
cdr3_aa: CASSYSGGLGRETQYF
cdr3_nt: TGTGCCAGCAGTTACTCGGGGGGGCTGGGAAGAGAGACCCAGTACTTC

clone_size: few
v_call: TRBV9
j_call: TRBJ2-7
d_call: TRBD1
cdr3_aa: CASSGQTGPYEQYF
cdr3_nt: TGTGCCAGCAGCGGCCAGACAGGGCCCTACGAGCAGTACTTC

clone_size: -
v_call: TRBV7-2
j_call: TRBJ2-4
d_call: -
cdr3_aa: CASSFDPGENIQYF
cdr3_nt: TGTGCCAGCAGCTTCGATCCCGGAGAAAACATTCAGTACTTC